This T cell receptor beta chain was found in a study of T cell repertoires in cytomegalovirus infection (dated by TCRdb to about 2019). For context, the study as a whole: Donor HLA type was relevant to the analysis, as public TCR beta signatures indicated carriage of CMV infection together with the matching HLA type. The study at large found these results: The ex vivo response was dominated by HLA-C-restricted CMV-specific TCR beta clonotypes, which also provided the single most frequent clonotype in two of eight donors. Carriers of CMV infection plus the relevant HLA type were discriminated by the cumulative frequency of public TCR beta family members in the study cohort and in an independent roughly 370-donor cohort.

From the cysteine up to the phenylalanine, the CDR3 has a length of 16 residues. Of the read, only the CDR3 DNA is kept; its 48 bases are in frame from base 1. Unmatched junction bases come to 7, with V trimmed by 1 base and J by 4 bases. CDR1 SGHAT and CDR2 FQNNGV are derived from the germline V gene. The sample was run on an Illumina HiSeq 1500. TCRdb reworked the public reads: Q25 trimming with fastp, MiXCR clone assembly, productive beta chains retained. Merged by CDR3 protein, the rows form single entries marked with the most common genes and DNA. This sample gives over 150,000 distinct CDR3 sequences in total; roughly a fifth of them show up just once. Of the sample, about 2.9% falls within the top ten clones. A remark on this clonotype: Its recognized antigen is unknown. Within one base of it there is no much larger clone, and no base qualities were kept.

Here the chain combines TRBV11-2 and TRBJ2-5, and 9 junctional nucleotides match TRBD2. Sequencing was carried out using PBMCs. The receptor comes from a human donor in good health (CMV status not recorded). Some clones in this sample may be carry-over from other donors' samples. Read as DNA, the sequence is TGTGCCAGCAGCTTAGGTAGCGGGAGATGGGGAGAGACCCAGTACTTC. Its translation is CASSLGSGRWGETQYF.